This T cell receptor beta chain was observed in a study of T cell clonotyping in hematopoietic cell transplantation. Overall study findings and caveats: Recipient TCR diversity dropped after transplant; expanded clonotypes rose from day 30 to 180.

As regards this clone: Its target is not known.

Trimming shortened V by 1 base and J by 3 bases, and 9 bases separated the two germline ends. The CDR3 extends over 15 amino acids. Germline V gene data show CDR1 as MNHNS and CDR2 as SASEGT. Some clones are missing from TCRdb's copy, which holds only in-frame ones; the method was immunoSEQ multiplex PCR. The data show approximately 14,000 clones, around 97% seen once. This TCR was sampled from a female patient aged 45-60 years who had an allogeneic stem cell transplant from an unrelated donor, so T cells may come from the graft donor. Some clones in this sample may be carry-over from other donors' samples. The source material was peripheral blood mononuclear cells, sampled 30 days after allogeneic stem cell transplant. V usage is TRBV6-1 and J usage is TRBJ2-2; no reliable D call. Here the CDR3 DNA reads TGTGCCAGCAGTGAAGAAGGCAGATACACCGGGGAGCTGTTTTTT. Protein sequence: CASSEEGRYTGELFF.